This section outlines one TCR beta chain sequence together with its context. This sample is part of a study of OX40 agonist ivuxolimab in advanced cancers. Profiled with immunoSEQ multiplex PCR; TCRdb holds only in-frame clones, not every one. The sample consists of approximately 19,000 clones, 88% of them appearing once. V shed 7 bases and J 6 bases; nucleotides not matched to a gene: 11. Per the germline V gene, CDR1 is SGHTA and CDR2 is FQGNSA. The CDR3 extends over 15 amino acids. The source of this sequence is an adult with an advanced solid tumor such as melanoma, head and neck, liver or kidney cancer. The source was CD4+ or CD8+ T cells sorted from blood, collected in a trial of the OX40 agonist ivuxolimab. The rearrangement joins TRBV7-2 to TRBJ2-2; TRBD2 agrees at 7 bases. DNA for the CDR3: TGTGCCAGCAATCCCCGGCGGGGGTTTTCCGGGGAGCTGTTTTTT. Its translation: CASNPRRGFSGELFF. Supplemented by reference TRBV7-2 and TRBJ2-2, the full variable domain reads GAGVSQSPSNKVTEKGKDVELRCDPISGHTALYWYRQSLGQGLEFLIYFQGNSAPDKSGLPSDRFSAERTGGSVSTLTIQRTQQEDSAVYLCASNPRRGFSGELFFGEGSRLTVL.